A single T cell receptor beta chain is shown here with its context. This clonotype has a count of ten or more. Its antigen is not yet known. Per-nucleotide qualities are absent, and no much larger clonotype sits a single base away. The TCR beta CDR3 regions were amplified from RNA transcripts. The TCR CDR3 was subjected to a first round of RT-PCR using the HTBI primer set and the Qiagen OneStep RT-PCR kit. A second multiplex PCR round built the libraries, followed by size selection and purification. Libraries were sequenced paired-end with 100 bp reads on an Illumina HiSeq2000. The study's processing was this. SOAPnuke was used to process the raw data, with reads discarded if the reads contained adapters or uncalled bases, had a mean Phred below 15, or lacked an exact constant-primer or identifier match. COPE v1.2.5 was used to merge the high-quality paired reads, and each unique nucleotide sequence was defined as a clonotype. Clonotypes were aligned to IMGT TRBV, TRBD and TRBJ reference segments using MiTCR v1.1. Analysis was restricted to V-J combinations with a frequency above 0.0001, which covered roughly 99% of repertoires. The TCS score was defined as the ratio of F50 (clonal expansion) to E x V (chaos), calculated using BLOSUM62-based TCRdist between CDR3 peptides within each V-J. Welch's t-statistics and random forest reduced roughly 530 V-J features to about 13, which were used in a naive Bayes classifier (R e1071). Clones were called with MiXCR by TCRdb after fastp trimmed the public reads at Q25, and only in-frame beta chains were retained. Each CDR3 protein gets just one entry, which takes the most common genes and DNA from the rows behind it. The V and J calls shown here were made by TCRdb, not taken from the authors' results. Counted in this sample were some 600,000 distinct CDR3 sequences; around 13% of them appeared once. Of the sample, around 5.4% falls within the top ten clones.

This record belongs to a study of T cells in Graves' hyperthyroidism and ophthalmopathy (dated by TCRdb to between 2018 and 2021). Background for the entire study: Peripheral blood samples were taken at the time of initial diagnosis, prior to any treatment. A discovery cohort of around 98 patients, approximately 44 with Graves' ophthalmopathy and about 60 with stable Graves' hyperthyroidism, was used to find distinguishing TCR V-J signatures. Prospective prediction of ophthalmopathy was tested in an independent validation cohort consisting of under 20 hyperthyroidism patients and 15 or so patients who later progressed to ophthalmopathy. The 75 to 100 discovery patients were divided at random into training and test sets in a 7:3 ratio. In addition, the study compared T-cell repertoires in thyroid tissue and in blood from six Graves' hyperthyroidism patients. After sampling, hyperthyroidism patients received methimazole starting at 30 mg daily, and ophthalmopathy patients received high-dose intravenous methylprednisolone. According to the paper, TCR Vbeta CDR3 sequencing was carried out on over 130 peripheral blood samples, which came from about 45 ophthalmopathy, around 75 hyperthyroidism and 17 progressor patients.

Hyperthyroidism patients were aged 18 to 65 years and newly diagnosed, with disease duration of less than 2 months. Exclusion was applied to patients with uncontrolled infections, other autoimmune diseases, pregnancy or lactation. Clinical symptoms, serum thyroxine and TRAb, thyroid ultrasound, and orbital computed tomography formed the basis for the diagnoses. For progressor patients, blood was drawn at the first diagnosis of hyperthyroidism, before any ophthalmopathy symptoms had appeared. PBMCs were separated from roughly 10 ml of fresh peripheral blood using Ficoll-Paque density gradient centrifugation. Patients classed as progressors first received a Graves' hyperthyroidism diagnosis and then went on to develop ophthalmopathy during follow-up. Total RNA was extracted with Trizol reagent, and quality was checked on an Agilent 2100 Bioanalyzer. Study-level results and caveats: Blood samples also contained most of the expanded thyroid clonotypes (frequency above 0.001), which suggests that blood repertoires may reflect thyroid immune responses. A 13 V-J signature model separated ophthalmopathy from stable hyperthyroidism, with approximately 87% sensitivity and about 81% specificity in cross-validation and 80%/75% in testing. In validation, the model predicted progression to ophthalmopathy a median of around six months before onset, with approximately 68% sensitivity and nearly 75% specificity. Sample size was not statistically predetermined, and blinding of investigators to group allocation was not performed.

CDR1 SGHAT and CDR2 FQDESV were looked up in the germline V gene (reference sequence). Ends trimmed: V by 1 base, J by 6 bases; bases unmatched to a gene: 6. The CDR3 spans 15 residues, from the cysteine through the phenylalanine. The retained sequence is limited to the CDR3, 45 bases, with the frame set at the first base. Sequenced sample: blood. The sequence was collected from a woman aged 30 to 39 with Graves' hyperthyroidism that later progressed to Graves' ophthalmopathy. The chain was built from TRBV11-1 and TRBJ2-1; 7 bases in the middle match TRBD2. The CDR3 protein is CASSLGGTTPNEQFF. The DNA sequence is given as TGTGCCAGCAGCTTAGGTGGGACTACCCCCAATGAGCAGTTCTTC.